These T cell receptor beta chains were read from a single sample in a study of shared clonotypes between healthy human individuals. Data came from immunoSEQ multiplex PCR; TCRdb stores just in-frame clones and leaves some out. The repertoire holds about 980,000 clones, with about three quarters as singletons. Sample: memory CD4+ T cells sorted from blood. These receptor sequences come from a man between 18 and 29 years old in good health. Both conserved end residues are part of each CDR3. A D gene is named only where the DNA matches it firmly. The size field is filled for only some rows; it gives once, few, many or a size class.

J	D	V	size	CDR3	DNA
TRBJ1-2	.	TRBV11-2	few	CASSLGLSNYGYTF	TGTGCCAGCAGCTTAGGGCTCTCGAACTATGGCTACACCTTC
TRBJ1-2	.	TRBV30	many	CAWRRGLMGRTNYGYTF	TGTGCCTGGAGAAGGGGCCTTATGGGGCGAACTAACTATGGCTACACCTTC
TRBJ1-2	.	TRBV4-1	.	CASSQILNYGYTF	TGCGCCAGCAGCCAAATCCTTAACTATGGCTACACCTTC
TRBJ1-5	TRBD1	TRBV6-5	.	CASRPTGGNQPQHF	TGTGCCAGCAGGCCGACAGGGGGCAATCAGCCCCAGCATTTT
TRBJ2-1	TRBD2	TRBV6-1	.	CASSEGTSGRNEQFF	TGTGCCAGCAGTGAGGGGACTAGCGGGAGGAATGAGCAGTTCTTC
TRBJ1-5	.	TRBV28	once	CASTLGHPGQPQHF	TGTGCCAGCACCTTAGGACATCCCGGTCAGCCCCAGCATTTT
TRBJ2-2	.	TRBV18	.	CASSPNAGANTGELFF	TGTGCCAGCTCACCGAACGCCGGGGCGAACACCGGGGAGCTGTTTTTT
TRBJ1-1	TRBD1	TRBV2	.	CASTGRQGSLGTEAFF	TGTGCCAGCACAGGGAGACAGGGATCTTTGGGGACTGAAGCTTTCTTT
TRBJ1-4	.	TRBV7-8	.	CASSSERRVEKLFF	TGTGCCAGCAGCTCCGAAAGAAGGGTAGAAAAACTGTTTTTT
TRBJ2-5	.	TRBV7-2	few	CASSPRVRAGETQYF	TGTGCCAGCAGCCCTAGGGTTAGGGCTGGAGAGACCCAGTACTTC
TRBJ2-2	TRBD2	TRBV19	.	CASSIFGGAGELFF	TGTGCCAGTAGTATATTCGGGGGGGCCGGGGAGCTGTTTTTT
TRBJ1-3	TRBD1	TRBV18	.	CASSPSTGDSGNTIYF	TGTGCCAGCTCACCGAGTACAGGGGATTCTGGAAACACCATATATTTT
TRBJ1-1	.	TRBV6-5	.	CASSYSRNTEAFF	TGTGCCAGCAGTTACTCACGAAACACTGAAGCTTTCTTT
TRBJ1-4	.	TRBV30	.	CAWSVGVGNEKLFF	TGTGCCTGGAGTGTGGGGGTTGGAAACGAAAAACTGTTTTTT
TRBJ2-7	.	TRBV28	once	CASSFLRGEQYF	TGTGCCAGCAGTTTTTTGAGGGGCGAGCAGTACTTC
TRBJ1-2	.	TRBV5-1	.	CASSLGQAADGYTF	TGCGCCAGCAGCTTGGGGCAGGCGGCGGATGGCTACACCTTC
TRBJ1-1	TRBD1	TRBV10-3	.	CAISLTGGKNTEAFF	TGTGCCATCAGCCTGACAGGGGGCAAGAACACTGAAGCTTTCTTT
TRBJ1-1	.	TRBV6-1	.	CASSLTLWGTEAFF	TGTGCCAGCAGCCTTACGTTATGGGGCACTGAAGCTTTCTTT
TRBJ1-2	TRBD1	TRBV28	once	CASSLAGGGYTF	TGTGCCAGCAGTCTAGCAGGGGGTGGCTACACCTTC
TRBJ1-4	.	TRBV28	.	CASSAARRGDEKLFF	TGTGCCAGCAGTGCCGCCCGGAGGGGTGATGAAAAACTGTTTTTT
TRBJ1-1	.	TRBV30	few	CAWSDLAWGWTFF	TGTGCCTGGAGCGACTTAGCGTGGGGGTGGACTTTCTTT
TRBJ2-3	TRBD2	TRBV2	few	CASDRLAGTDTQYF	TGTGCCAGTGATAGGCTAGCGGGCACAGATACGCAGTATTTT
TRBJ2-3	TRBD2	TRBV5-1	.	CASSYLAGSTDTQYF	TGCGCCAGCAGCTACCTAGCGGGTAGCACAGATACGCAGTATTTT
TRBJ1-2	TRBD1	TRBV5-1	.	CASSLDTGEYYGYTF	TGCGCCAGCAGCTTGGATACAGGGGAGTACTATGGCTACACCTTC
TRBJ2-3	.	TRBV10-1	.	CASSDGGVTDTQYF	TGCGCCAGCAGTGACGGAGGGGTCACAGATACGCAGTATTTT
TRBJ1-6	TRBD1	TRBV28	.	CASRTGGSYNSPLHF	TGTGCCAGCAGGACAGGGGGGTCCTATAATTCACCCCTCCACTTT
TRBJ1-6	.	TRBV28	few	CASSLAIQGGSPLHF	TGTGCCAGCAGTTTAGCTATACAGGGAGGGTCACCCCTCCACTTT
TRBJ2-3	.	TRBV7-9	.	CASSLGHSQADTQYF	TGTGCCAGCAGCTTAGGACACTCCCAGGCAGATACGCAGTATTTT
TRBJ2-1	TRBD2	TRBV19	.	CASSIGRTSGRSENEQFF	TGTGCCAGTAGTATAGGCAGGACTAGCGGGAGGTCTGAGAATGAGCAGTTCTTC
TRBJ2-3	.	TRBV6-1	.	CASSGYRAAELTDTQYF	TGTGCCAGCAGTGGATACAGAGCAGCGGAGCTCACAGATACGCAGTATTTT
TRBJ2-3	.	TRBV4-1	.	CASSQEREMVKDTQYF	TGCGCCAGCAGCCAAGAAAGGGAGATGGTAAAAGATACGCAGTATTTT
TRBJ2-7	.	TRBV5-1	.	CASSPEGGTSYEQYF	TGCGCCAGCAGCCCGGAAGGGGGTACGAGCTACGAGCAGTACTTC
TRBJ1-1	TRBD1	TRBV5-1	.	CASRAQGGTEAFF	TGCGCCAGCAGGGCGCAGGGGGGAACTGAAGCTTTCTTT
TRBJ2-7	TRBD2	TRBV7-8	.	CASSLSGRTYEQYF	TGTGCCAGCAGCTTAAGCGGGAGGACTTACGAGCAGTACTTC
TRBJ2-1	TRBD2	TRBV7-2	.	CASSLAGLAPHEQFF	TGTGCCAGCAGCTTAGCGGGACTAGCCCCCCATGAGCAGTTCTTC
TRBJ1-2	.	TRBV5-6	.	CASSLSGIQHYGYTF	TGTGCCAGCAGCTTGAGCGGCATACAACACTATGGCTACACCTTC
TRBJ2-3	TRBD2	TRBV6-5	.	CASRDGTSGKDTQYF	TGTGCCAGCAGAGATGGGACTAGCGGGAAGGATACGCAGTATTTT
TRBJ1-2	TRBD1	TRBV6-1	.	CASSSGQGELAGYTF	TGTGCCAGCAGTTCGGGACAGGGGGAGTTAGCTGGCTACACCTTC
TRBJ1-5	.	TRBV6-4	.	CASSDQPSNQPQHF	TGTGCCAGCAGTGACCAACCCAGCAATCAGCCCCAGCATTTT
TRBJ1-3	.	TRBV9	once	CASSVTSGNTIYF	TGTGCCAGCAGCGTTACCTCTGGAAACACCATATATTTT
TRBJ2-3	.	TRBV6-6	once	CASSYSPGMFTDTQYF	TGTGCCAGCAGTTACTCACCAGGGATGTTCACAGATACGCAGTATTTT
TRBJ1-5	.	TRBV30	.	CAWSQGTQGISNQPQHF	TGTGCCTGGAGTCAGGGAACTCAGGGGATTAGCAATCAGCCCCAGCATTTT
TRBJ1-2	.	TRBV11-2	few	CASSLEGWGYTF	TGTGCCAGCAGCCTTGAAGGTTGGGGCTACACCTTC
TRBJ2-2	.	TRBV18	.	CASSPPGARPGELFF	TGTGCCAGCTCACCCCCGGGGGCTCGGCCCGGGGAGCTGTTTTTT
TRBJ1-2	.	TRBV2	.	CASSNQQDYGYTF	TGTGCCAGCAGTAATCAACAGGACTATGGCTACACCTTC
TRBJ1-1	.	TRBV1	.	CTSSQVSRSRAQNTEAFF	TGCACCAGCAGCCAAGTTAGCCGGAGCCGCGCTCAGAACACTGAAGCTTTCTTT
TRBJ2-5	TRBD2	TRBV5-1	.	CASSPSGGRETQYF	TGCGCCAGCAGCCCTAGCGGGGGTAGGGAGACCCAGTACTTC
TRBJ1-6	.	TRBV6-1	.	CASSESGFVGAYRDSPLHF	TGTGCCAGCAGTGAATCTGGGTTTGTCGGAGCCTATCGGGATTCACCCCTCCACTTT
TRBJ2-3	.	TRBV7-9	.	CASSFSGASTDTQYF	TGTGCCAGCAGCTTCAGCGGAGCTAGCACAGATACGCAGTATTTT
TRBJ1-2	.	TRBV7-2	once	CASSAAGLVGYTF	TGTGCCAGCAGCGCCGCGGGACTTGTTGGCTACACCTTC
TRBJ1-1	.	TRBV14	few	CASSQGQNTEAFF	TGTGCCAGCAGCCAAGGACAGAACACTGAAGCTTTCTTT
TRBJ1-2	.	TRBV7-9	few	CASSLQETSGYTF	TGTGCCAGCAGCCTACAGGAAACGAGTGGCTACACCTTC
TRBJ2-6	.	TRBV6-5	.	CASSYAYGSGANVLTF	TGTGCCAGCAGTTACGCCTACGGGTCTGGGGCCAACGTCCTGACTTTC
TRBJ2-7	.	TRBV19	once	CASSTGSYEQYF	TGTGCCAGTAGTACAGGGTCCTACGAGCAGTACTTC
TRBJ2-2	.	TRBV6-1	.	CASSEYRIENTGELFF	TGTGCCAGCAGTGAATACAGGATCGAAAACACCGGGGAGCTGTTTTTT